This T cell receptor (beta chain) comes out of a study of human T cells and chemical hapten exposure. TCRdb used MiXCR to reprocess the RACE reads, holding one entry per CDR3 protein. The sample contains under 65,000 distinct CDR3 sequences, around 9.3% of which appear only once. This clonotype was detected many times. Its antigen is currently unknown. The time point was: patch test 1, 2 weeks after DPC sensitization. As to treatment: therapeutic diphenylcyclopropenone sensitization with weekly scalp DPC. Unfractionated whole blood yielded total RNA. Overall study findings and caveats: Relative to control repertoires, expanded TCRs gave rise to significantly more large CDR3 similarity clusters.

This material consisted of whole blood, taken in connection with sensitization to the hapten diphenylcyclopropenone (DPC). The sequence was obtained from a woman in her forties or fifties with alopecia areata. Some clones in this sample may be carry-over from other donors' samples.

This CDR3 is CASRLGQGSEQYF. CDR3 in DNA: TGTGCCAGCAGACTGGGACAGGGAAGCGAGCAGTACTTC. The V call is TRBV5-4, the J call TRBJ2-7, with TRBD1 matching 9 bases. The CDR3 is 13 amino acids. V dropped 5 bases and J dropped 6; count of bases not matched to a gene: 6. Germline CDR1 is SGHNT and CDR2 is YYREEE (reference sequence). Together with reference TRBV5-4 and TRBJ2-7, the CDR3 gives the full variable domain: ETGVTQSPTHLIKTRGQQVTLRCSSQSGHNTVSWYQQALGQGPQFIFQYYREEENGRGNFPPRFSGLQFPNYSSELNVNALELDDSALYLCASRLGQGSEQYFGPGTRLTVT.